This is a list of T cell receptor beta chains from one sample in a study of long-term antiretroviral therapy in people with HIV. Repertoires were generated with immunoSEQ multiplex PCR, while TCRdb's copy carries only in-frame clones and drops some. The table has roughly 30,000 clones, nearly 95% seen once. Sequencing was performed on unsorted PBMCs, taken 6.3 years after starting antiretroviral therapy. The receptors come from a young man with HIV. Both conserved end residues are part of each CDR3. The order of the fields is CDR3 length, D gene, clone size, V gene, J gene, CDR3 DNA, CDR3 protein. The D gene is left open where the match is weak. Some rows mark clone size as missing; the rest say once, few, many or name a class of expanded clone.

length: 15
D: .
size: .
V: TRBV5-1
J: TRBJ1-2
DNA: TGCGCCAGCAGCCCCTTGCCGGGTAAGGTCGGCGGCTACACCTTC
CDR3: CASSPLPGKVGGYTF

length: 15
D: .
size: .
V: TRBV2
J: TRBJ2-1
DNA: TGTGCCAGCGTTCGGTGGGACCCCAAGGCTTGTGAGCAGTTCTTC
CDR3: CASVRWDPKACEQFF

length: 16
D: TRBD2
size: once
V: TRBV7-8
J: TRBJ2-2
DNA: TGTGCCAGCAGATTAGCGGGGGTTCGAAACACCGGGGAGCTGTTTTTT
CDR3: CASRLAGVRNTGELFF

length: 15
D: .
size: .
V: TRBV10-3
J: TRBJ2-7
DNA: TGTGCCATCAGTGATCCGGATGTTTACTCCTACGAGCAGTACTTC
CDR3: CAISDPDVYSYEQYF

length: 15
D: .
size: .
V: TRBV4-3
J: TRBJ2-2
DNA: TGCGCCAGCAGCCAAGGACCAGGGGTGACCGGGGAGCTGTTTTTT
CDR3: CASSQGPGVTGELFF

length: 15
D: TRBD1
size: .
V: TRBV6-5
J: TRBJ1-4
DNA: TGTGCCAGCAGTGCGGGGACAGGGGGCAATGAAAAACTGTTTTTT
CDR3: CASSAGTGGNEKLFF

length: 13
D: .
size: .
V: TRBV6-4
J: TRBJ2-5
DNA: TGTGCCAGCAGTGAAATTTGGGGGGAGACCCAGTACTTC
CDR3: CASSEIWGETQYF

length: 16
D: TRBD1
size: .
V: TRBV7-8
J: TRBJ1-5
DNA: TGTGCCAGCAGCTTTTACGGACAGGGTCGCAATCAGCCCCAGCATTTT
CDR3: CASSFYGQGRNQPQHF

length: 14
D: TRBD1
size: .
V: TRBV9
J: TRBJ2-7
DNA: TGTGCCAGCAGCTCAGGGGGCGCCTCCTACGAGCAGTACTTC
CDR3: CASSSGGASYEQYF

length: 15
D: TRBD1
size: .
V: TRBV7-2
J: TRBJ1-2
DNA: TGTGCCAGCAGCTTACTCGGACAGGGGAGCTATGGCTACACCTTC
CDR3: CASSLLGQGSYGYTF

length: 15
D: TRBD1
size: .
V: TRBV30
J: TRBJ1-2
DNA: TGTGCCTGGAGGCCCCCGGGACAGGGGAACTATGGCTACACCTTC
CDR3: CAWRPPGQGNYGYTF

length: 16
D: .
size: .
V: TRBV19
J: TRBJ2-7
DNA: TGTGCCAGTAGTATAGTCGGGACACCGAGCTCCTACGAGCAGTACTTC
CDR3: CASSIVGTPSSYEQYF

length: 16
D: TRBD1
size: .
V: TRBV27
J: TRBJ1-1
DNA: TGTGCCAGCAGTTTACACCCGGGACAGGGGTACACTGAAGCTTTCTTT
CDR3: CASSLHPGQGYTEAFF

length: 14
D: TRBD1
size: .
V: TRBV2
J: TRBJ2-3
DNA: TGTGCCAGCAGTGATGAGGGGGCAGGAGATACGCAGTATTTT
CDR3: CASSDEGAGDTQYF

length: 16
D: .
size: .
V: TRBV19
J: TRBJ1-2
DNA: TGTGCCAGTAGTATCTGGTCTTTGGGGAACCGCGGCGGCTACACCTTC
CDR3: CASSIWSLGNRGGYTF

length: 14
D: .
size: few
V: TRBV5-1
J: TRBJ2-1
DNA: TGCGCCAGCAGTGGGTCGGTTCTATACAATGAGCAGTTCTTC
CDR3: CASSGSVLYNEQFF

length: 15
D: TRBD2
size: .
V: TRBV6-4
J: TRBJ2-1
DNA: TGTGCCAGCAGCCGGACTAGCGGGGGCCTGAATGAGCAGTTCTTC
CDR3: CASSRTSGGLNEQFF

length: 14
D: TRBD1
size: .
V: TRBV7-3
J: TRBJ2-1
DNA: TGTGCCAGCAGCCTGGACAGGGGGTACAATGAGCAGTTCTTC
CDR3: CASSLDRGYNEQFF

length: 15
D: TRBD2
size: .
V: TRBV10-3
J: TRBJ2-3
DNA: TGTGCCTCGAGACTAGCGGGGTCTAGCACAGATACGCAGTATTTT
CDR3: CASRLAGSSTDTQYF

length: 15
D: .
size: .
V: TRBV4-1
J: TRBJ1-5
DNA: TGCGCCAGCAGCGAACTCCTTACCAAGAAACAGCCCCAGCATTTT
CDR3: CASSELLTKKQPQHF

length: 14
D: .
size: .
V: TRBV7-9
J: TRBJ1-2
DNA: TGTGCCAGCAGCCCCTTTGGGGTCCTCTATGGCTACACCTTC
CDR3: CASSPFGVLYGYTF

length: 15
D: TRBD1
size: .
V: TRBV19
J: TRBJ2-1
DNA: TGTGCCAGTAGTATGGGGACAGGCCCTTACAATGAGCAGTTCTTC
CDR3: CASSMGTGPYNEQFF

length: 15
D: .
size: .
V: TRBV5-1
J: TRBJ1-1
DNA: TGCGCCAGCAGCTTGGATGTGGAATCACACACTGAAGCTTTCTTT
CDR3: CASSLDVESHTEAFF

length: 14
D: .
size: .
V: TRBV5-5
J: TRBJ2-5
DNA: TGTGCCAGCAGCTTGGGACGGATACAAGAGACCCAGTACTTC
CDR3: CASSLGRIQETQYF

length: 13
D: .
size: .
V: TRBV15
J: TRBJ1-6
DNA: TGTGCCACCAGCCGTTCAGGTTTTTCACCCCTCCACTTT
CDR3: CATSRSGFSPLHF

length: 15
D: TRBD1
size: .
V: TRBV7-9
J: TRBJ1-1
DNA: TGTGCCAGCAGCCCGGCAGCAGGGGGATTCTTTGAAGCTTTCTTT
CDR3: CASSPAAGGFFEAFF

length: 14
D: .
size: .
V: TRBV6-4
J: TRBJ2-1
DNA: TGTGCCAGCAGTGATTATTCTGACCACAATGAGCAGTTCTTC
CDR3: CASSDYSDHNEQFF

length: 15
D: TRBD1
size: .
V: TRBV4-2
J: TRBJ2-3
DNA: TGTGCCAGCAGCCAAGAGACAGGGGGGTCAGATACGCAGTATTTT
CDR3: CASSQETGGSDTQYF

length: 16
D: .
size: .
V: TRBV4-2
J: TRBJ2-5
DNA: TGTGCCAGCAGCCAAATCGCGGGACCGCCTCAAGAGACCCAGTACTTC
CDR3: CASSQIAGPPQETQYF

length: 17
D: .
size: .
V: TRBV18
J: TRBJ2-3
DNA: TGTGCCAGCTCACCACTTGAGGGCGGTACTAGCACAGATACGCAGTATTTT
CDR3: CASSPLEGGTSTDTQYF

length: 17
D: TRBD2
size: .
V: TRBV27
J: TRBJ2-3
DNA: TGTGCCAGCAGGGCCCCGATAGCGGGAGGGCCCCCAGATACGCAGTATTTT
CDR3: CASRAPIAGGPPDTQYF

length: 13
D: .
size: .
V: TRBV9
J: TRBJ1-2
DNA: TGTGCCAGCAGCGTAGGACAGAACTATGGCTACACCTTC
CDR3: CASSVGQNYGYTF

length: 14
D: TRBD2
size: .
V: TRBV12-5
J: TRBJ2-1
DNA: TGTGCTAGTGAGGGAGCGGGGGGGAACAATGAGCAGTTCTTC
CDR3: CASEGAGGNNEQFF

length: 16
D: .
size: .
V: TRBV19
J: TRBJ2-3
DNA: TGTGCCAGTAGTCGTGTCGGGGGAGTGAATAGGGATACGCAGTATTTT
CDR3: CASSRVGGVNRDTQYF

length: 13
D: .
size: .
V: TRBV7-9
J: TRBJ1-6
DNA: TGTGCCAGCAGCCCCGGACCTAATTCACCCCTCCACTTT
CDR3: CASSPGPNSPLHF

length: 14
D: TRBD1
size: .
V: TRBV6-5
J: TRBJ1-5
DNA: TGTGCCAGCAGTCCGGACAGGCTCAATCAGCCCCAGCATTTT
CDR3: CASSPDRLNQPQHF

length: 15
D: TRBD2
size: .
V: TRBV6-5
J: TRBJ2-5
DNA: TGTGCCAGCAGTTACTCATATAGCGGGGAAGAGACCCAGTACTTC
CDR3: CASSYSYSGEETQYF

length: 16
D: TRBD2
size: .
V: TRBV9
J: TRBJ2-2
DNA: TGTGCCAGCAGCGTAGGCGGGAGGGTAAACACCGGGGAGCTGTTTTTT
CDR3: CASSVGGRVNTGELFF

length: 15
D: TRBD1
size: .
V: TRBV5-1
J: TRBJ2-7
DNA: TGCGCCAGCAGCTCCACCGGGACAGAGCTTTACGAGCAGTACTTC
CDR3: CASSSTGTELYEQYF

length: 15
D: .
size: .
V: TRBV6-5
J: TRBJ2-2
DNA: TGTGCCAGCAGTTTTCGGGCTACTACCACCGGGGAGCTGTTTTTT
CDR3: CASSFRATTTGELFF

length: 14
D: .
size: .
V: TRBV21-1
J: TRBJ2-5
DNA: TGTGCCAGCAGCCCCCTCGGGGGGAGGGAGACCCAGTACTTC
CDR3: CASSPLGGRETQYF

length: 14
D: .
size: .
V: TRBV5-6
J: TRBJ2-7
DNA: TGTGCCAGCAGTCAAGAAACTACCTACTACGAGCAGTACTTC
CDR3: CASSQETTYYEQYF

length: 16
D: TRBD2
size: .
V: TRBV5-6
J: TRBJ2-1
DNA: TGTGCCAGCAGCTGGCCCGGGACTAGCGCCTACAATGAGCAGTTCTTC
CDR3: CASSWPGTSAYNEQFF

length: 12
D: .
size: .
V: TRBV6-1
J: TRBJ1-2
DNA: TGTGCCAGCACCCCTACTCGCTATGGCTACACCTTC
CDR3: CASTPTRYGYTF

length: 13
D: .
size: .
V: TRBV11-2
J: TRBJ1-5
DNA: TGTGCCAGCAGCTTAGCTGGCAATCAGCCCCAGCATTTT
CDR3: CASSLAGNQPQHF

length: 13
D: .
size: .
V: TRBV9
J: TRBJ1-5
DNA: TGTGCCAGCAGCGCCGGGGGCTATCAGCCCCAGCATTTT
CDR3: CASSAGGYQPQHF

length: 14
D: .
size: once
V: TRBV5-1
J: TRBJ2-1
DNA: TGCGCCAGCAGCTTTGGGGGCCTATACAATGAGCAGTTCTTC
CDR3: CASSFGGLYNEQFF

length: 12
D: .
size: .
V: TRBV6-1
J: TRBJ2-1
DNA: TGTGCCAGCATCTGGGACCGGAATGAGCAGTTCTTC
CDR3: CASIWDRNEQFF

length: 13
D: .
size: .
V: TRBV6-1
J: TRBJ2-2
DNA: TGTGCCAGCATGAGGCCCGAGGTCGGGGAGCTGTTTTTT
CDR3: CASMRPEVGELFF

length: 16
D: TRBD1
size: .
V: TRBV7-8
J: TRBJ2-5
DNA: TGTGCCAGCAGCAAAGGGGACAGGGGTTCGGGAGAGACCCAGTACTTC
CDR3: CASSKGDRGSGETQYF

length: 17
D: .
size: .
V: TRBV19
J: TRBJ2-7
DNA: TGTGCCAGTAGTATTAAACGGGGCGACCTCTCCTCCTACGAGCAGTACTTC
CDR3: CASSIKRGDLSSYEQYF

length: 15
D: .
size: .
V: TRBV4-3
J: TRBJ1-1
DNA: TGCGCCAGCAGCCAAGACTGGGACATTTACACTGAAGCTTTCTTT
CDR3: CASSQDWDIYTEAFF

length: 17
D: TRBD1
size: .
V: TRBV7-6
J: TRBJ2-2
DNA: TGTGCCAGCAGCTTAACCGGGACAGGGGGTAACACCGGGGAGCTGTTTTTT
CDR3: CASSLTGTGGNTGELFF